This TCR beta chain was captured in a study of beta chain features in type 1 diabetes. General study results and limits: A greater similarity of naive, central memory and Treg TCRB repertoires was seen among patients than among healthy donors. A potential influence of HLA type upon TCRB rearrangement remained unresolved herein.

Every donor provided one heparinised blood draw, which averaged around 110 mL. The CDR3 has 13 residues. Trimming stripped 1 base from V and 1 base from J, with 4 bases between. Germline CDR1 SGHDT, CDR2 YYEEEE. Isolated RNA was reverse transcribed in full, so expressed TCRB transcripts were sequenced. Profiled with immunoSEQ multiplex PCR; TCRdb holds only in-frame clones, not every one. Here the sample spans around 300,000 clones, about 7.8% being singletons. Of note for this clone: Its antigen is undetermined. The same CDR3 arises from other DNA sequences in this sample as well.

The sequence came from a woman aged 18-29 years in good health. The chain combines TRBV5-6 with TRBJ2-3, with D hard to call. Sequenced input: central memory CD4+ T cells from blood. The DNA for the CDR3 is TGTGCCAGCAGCTTGTCCGGCACAGATACGCAGTATTTT. Amino acid sequence: CASSLSGTDTQYF.